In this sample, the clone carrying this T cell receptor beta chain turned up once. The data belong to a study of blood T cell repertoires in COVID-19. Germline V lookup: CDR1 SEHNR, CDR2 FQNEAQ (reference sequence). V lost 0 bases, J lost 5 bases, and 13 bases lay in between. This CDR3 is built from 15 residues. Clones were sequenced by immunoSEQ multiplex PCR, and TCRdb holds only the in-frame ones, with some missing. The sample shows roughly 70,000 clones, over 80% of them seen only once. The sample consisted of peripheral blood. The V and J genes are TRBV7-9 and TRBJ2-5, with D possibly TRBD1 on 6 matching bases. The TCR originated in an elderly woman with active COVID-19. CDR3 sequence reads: CASSLALGGVETQYF. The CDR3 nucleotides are TGTGCCAGCAGCTTAGCGCTAGGGGGAGTGGAGACCCAGTACTTC. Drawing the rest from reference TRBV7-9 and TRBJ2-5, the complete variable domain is DTGVSQNPRHKITKRGQNVTFRCDPISEHNRLYWYRQTLGQGPEFLTYFQNEAQLEKSRLLSDRFSAERPKGSFSTLEIQRTEQGDSAMYLCASSLALGGVETQYFGPGTRLLVL.